Listed here are 24 T cell receptor beta chains from one sample, sequenced in a study of shared clonotypes between healthy human individuals. Measured with immunoSEQ multiplex PCR; TCRdb has only the in-frame clones, and not every one. This table holds under 1,100,000 clones, about 70% found once. The sample taken for sequencing was memory CD4+ T cells sorted from blood. Subset indicated: CD45RA-negative fraction. All receptors come from a man between 18 and 35 years old in good health.

As for this clone: Sequence at one end of the junction differs from germline and may be a read error. V and J are TRBV6-1 and TRBJ1-1; D is perhaps TRBD1 (6 bases). CDR3 size: 17 residues. CDR1 is MNHNS and CDR2 is SASEGT in the germline V gene. The chain's CDR3 is CASREGGLALVNTEAFF. The CDR3 DNA is TGTGCCAGCAGGGAAGGGGGGCTCGCCCTGGTGAACACTGAAGCTTTCTTT.

This clone was picked up one time. Different DNA sequences within this sample yield the same CDR3. The gene calls are TRBV7-2 and TRBJ2-3; a weak D match, TRBD2 (5 bases). From germline, CDR1 is SGHTA and CDR2 FQGNSA. V was shortened by 0 bases and J by 0 bases, with 7 bases between the two germline ends. The CDR3 consists of 15 residues. CDR3 region: CASSLAPGSTDTQYF. DNA for the CDR3: TGTGCCAGCAGCTTAGCACCGGGAAGCACAGATACGCAGTATTTT. Filled out from reference TRBV7-2 and TRBJ2-3, the complete variable domain reads GAGVSQSPSNKVTEKGKDVELRCDPISGHTALYWYRQSLGQGLEFLIYFQGNSAPDKSGLPSDRFSAERTGGSVSTLTIQRTQQEDSAVYLCASSLAPGSTDTQYFGPGTRLTVL.

The chain recombines TRBV4-3 with TRBJ2-1, with D unclear. Germline V gives CDR1 LGHNA, CDR2 YSLEER. V shed 0 bases and J shed 13 bases, with 13 bases lying between them. The CDR3 is made up of 13 amino acids. The CDR3 here is CASSQDSVSTQFF. CDR3 DNA sequence: TGCGCCAGCAGCCAAGATTCAGTCAGCACCCAGTTCTTC.

Concerning this clone itself: This sample includes further DNA sequences coding for the same CDR3. The chain has TRBV28 and TRBJ1-1; D uncertain. The V end lost 2 bases, the J end lost 2 bases, and 3 bases lay between the germline ends. The CDR3 is made up of 12 amino acids. Germline assignment: CDR1 MDHEN and CDR2 SYDVKM. Here the CDR3 DNA reads TGTGCCAGCAGTTTAACCAACACTGAAGCTTTCTTT. Its protein product is CASSLTNTEAFF.

The chain couples TRBV4-1 to TRBJ2-1; the match to TRBD2 covers 12 bases. The V and J ends lost 1 base and 7 bases, in that order; junction bases with no gene match: 11. From germline, CDR1 is MGHRA and CDR2 YSYEKL. The CDR3 runs to 18 residues. The CDR3 here is CASSQVSSGGATGNEQFF. As DNA, the CDR3 is TGCGCCAGCAGCCAAGTGTCTAGCGGGGGGGCAACGGGGAATGAGCAGTTCTTC.

CDR3 DNA sequence: TGTGCCAGTAGTATCCAGGGCCCCACTGAAGCTTTCTTT. It specifies CASSIQGPTEAFF. V gene TRBV19 combines with J gene TRBJ1-1, with a weak D call TRBD1 (5 bases). The CDR3 is 13 amino acids. Per germline, CDR1 LNHDA and CDR2 SQIVND (reference sequence). V was pared by 3 bases and J by 4 bases, with 9 bases between.

The chain is built from TRBV6-5 and TRBJ1-2; D unclear. The CDR3 is 14 residues long. Trimming removed 1 base at V and 1 base at J, with 7 bases between. Germline assignment: CDR1 MNHEY and CDR2 SVGAGI. This CDR3 reads CASSYYNFNYGYTF. CDR3 DNA sequence: TGTGCCAGCAGTTACTACAATTTTAACTATGGCTACACCTTC.

V usage is TRBV7-9 and J usage is TRBJ1-3; D gene ambiguous. CDR3 size: 12 residues. V shed 1 base and J shed 9 bases, with 7 bases lying between them. Germline V lookup: CDR1 SEHNR, CDR2 FQNEAQ (reference sequence). The DNA of the CDR3 is TGTGCCAGCAGCTTAGAGTTGGTCACCATATATTTT. The encoded protein is CASSLELVTIYF. The entire variable domain, with the rest obtained from reference TRBV7-9 and TRBJ1-3, is as follows: DTGVSQNPRHKITKRGQNVTFRCDPISEHNRLYWYRQTLGQGPEFLTYFQNEAQLEKSRLLSDRFSAERPKGSFSTLEIQRTEQGDSAMYLCASSLELVTIYFGEGSWLTVV.

The sample holds many counts of this clone. The V call is TRBV6-6, the J call TRBJ1-5; D is perhaps TRBD1 (5 bases). V gave up 6 bases and J gave up 8 bases, with 17 bases separating them. The CDR3 loop spans 14 amino acids. Germline V gene data show CDR1 as MNHNY and CDR2 as SVGAGI (reference sequence). The CDR3 sequence: CASSPYKDNEPQHF. The DNA for the CDR3 is TGTGCCAGCAGCCCGTATAAGGACAACGAGCCCCAGCATTTT.

A few counts support this clone. The V gene is TRBV11-2, the J gene TRBJ1-1; a possible D gene is TRBD1 (5 bases). Germline V gives CDR1 SGHAT, CDR2 FQNNGV. With 8 bases removed from V and 1 base from J, the gap between germline ends came to 14 bases. The CDR3 loop spans 14 amino acids. The CDR3 protein is CASRGDASNTEAFF. The CDR3 nucleotides are TGTGCCAGCCGAGGGGACGCATCGAACACTGAAGCTTTCTTT.

The chain carries TRBV4-1 and TRBJ1-5; D is undetermined. The V end lost 1 base, the J end lost 2 bases, and 12 bases lay between the germline ends. From germline, CDR1 is MGHRA and CDR2 YSYEKL. CDR3 length equals 16 residues. This CDR3 is CASSQGAGRGNQPQHF. The CDR3 DNA reads as TGCGCCAGCAGCCAAGGTGCGGGAAGGGGCAATCAGCCCCAGCATTTT.

V is TRBV19 and J is TRBJ2-1; a possible D gene is TRBD1 (6 bases). V lost 8 bases to trimming and J lost 9 bases, with 20 bases between them. CDR1 and CDR2 (germline): LNHDA, SQIVND (reference sequence). The length of the CDR3 is 14 residues. CDR3 in DNA: TGTGCCAGTTTACCCGGGACAAAGACCGGTGAGCAGTTCTTC. This encodes CASLPGTKTGEQFF.

This sequence joins TRBV11-2 and TRBJ2-5; 7 bases are a match to TRBD2. From germline, CDR1 is SGHAT and CDR2 FQNNGV. Trimming cost V 4 bases and J 5 bases; bases outside gene matches: 4. The CDR3 is 13 residues long. The CDR3 DNA is TGTGCCAGCAGCTCCCCCGGGGGGGAGACCCAGTACTTC. Amino acid sequence: CASSSPGGETQYF. The complete variable domain, with remaining parts taken from reference TRBV11-2 and TRBJ2-5, reads EAGVAQSPRYKIIEKRQSVAFWCNPISGHATLYWYQQILGQGPKLLIQFQNNGVVDDSQLPKDRFSAERLKGVDSTLKIQPAKLEDSAVYLCASSSPGGETQYFGPGTRLLVL.

This clone showed up just once. The chain combines TRBV27 with TRBJ1-1, with D tentatively TRBD1 (5 bases). CDR3 size: 13 residues. The ends were cut back, 4 bases at V and 6 bases at J, with 12 bases in the middle. The germline CDR1 and CDR2 sequences are MNHEY and SMNVEV (reference sequence). The CDR3 region has the DNA TGTGCCAGCAGTTCCAGGGATGTCTCTGAAGCTTTCTTT. It encodes CASSSRDVSEAFF.

The chain recombines TRBV5-1 with TRBJ2-3, with 15 bases that match TRBD2. Germline CDR1 and CDR2: SGHRS and YFSETQ. Losses at the gene ends were 3 bases for V and 3 bases for J; bases not matched to a gene: 8. There are 18 residues in the CDR3. The CDR3 nucleotides read TGCGCCAGCAGCTATACCCCGGGACTAGCGGGGGGTACAGATACGCAGTATTTT. Translating it yields CASSYTPGLAGGTDTQYF.

This chain joins TRBV5-1 and TRBJ2-2; 8 nucleotides line up with TRBD1. Per germline, CDR1 SGHRS and CDR2 YFSETQ. Losses at the gene ends were 3 bases for V and 10 bases for J; bases not matched to a gene: 8. This CDR3 is 14 amino acids long. The CDR3 DNA reads TGCGCCAGCAGCTGGGGCCAGGGGGCAATGGAGCTGTTTTTT. As protein: CASSWGQGAMELFF.

This clone occurred once. V and J are TRBV18 and TRBJ2-3, with D possibly matching TRBD2 (6 bases). CDR3 length: 16 amino acids. V was cut by 2 bases and J by 0 bases, with 12 bases left in between. CDR1 and CDR2 (germline): KGHSH, LQKENI. DNA of the CDR3: TGTGCCAGCTCACCAACTACGGGGACTAGCACAGATACGCAGTATTTT. Translated, it gives CASSPTTGTSTDTQYF.

The chain carries TRBV2 and TRBJ1-2; weak D call: TRBD1 (6 bases). Germline CDR1 reads SNHLY; CDR2 reads FYNNEI. CDR3 length equals 12 residues. Trimming left V 6 bases short and J 4 bases short, with 9 bases between. The CDR3 coding sequence is TGTGCCAGCAGCAGGGACATCTATGGCTACACCTTC. It is translated as CASSRDIYGYTF.

This clone was recorded once. The J gene is TRBJ2-7, the V gene TRBV5-3; D is unresolved. TRBV5-3 is identified as an open reading frame with a role that is uncertain. This CDR3 region has 14 residues. Trimming stripped 0 bases from V and 2 bases from J, with 9 bases between. CDR3 DNA: TGTGCCAGAAGCTTGGTTAAAGCGACCTACGAGCAGTACTTC. Translated, it gives CARSLVKATYEQYF.

The chain links TRBV19 to TRBJ2-4; D gene ambiguous. Trimming cost V 4 bases and J 0 bases, with 10 bases left between them. The CDR3 has 15 amino acids. Germline V lookup: CDR1 LNHDA, CDR2 SQIVND (reference sequence). The CDR3: CASSNSRIAKNIQYF. As DNA, the CDR3 is TGTGCCAGTAGTAATAGCCGGATAGCCAAAAACATTCAGTACTTC. Complete variable domain (other parts from reference TRBV19 and TRBJ2-4): DGGITQSPKYLFRKEGQNVTLSCEQNLNHDAMYWYRQDPGQGLRLIYYSQIVNDFQKGDIAEGYSVSREKKESFPLTVTSAQKNPTAFYLCASSNSRIAKNIQYFGAGTRLSVL.

This chain joins TRBV5-1 and TRBJ1-2; D might be TRBD1 (5 bases). The CDR3 sequence is 13 residues long. CDR1 is SGHRS and CDR2 is YFSETQ in the germline V gene. V dropped 5 bases and J dropped 4 bases, with 12 bases sitting between them. CDR3 in DNA: TGCGCCAGCAGTCAAAACCAGGGCTATGGCTACACCTTC. Amino acid sequence: CASSQNQGYGYTF.

The chain recombines TRBV2 with TRBJ1-1; 10 nucleotides line up with TRBD1. The CDR3 is made up of 14 amino acids. The junction had 9 bases not matched to a gene; V was cut back by 10 bases and J by 4 bases. Germline V gene lookup returns CDR1 SNHLY and CDR2 FYNNEI. CDR3 amino acids: CATTGGVKVTEAFF. The CDR3 DNA reads as TGTGCCACGACAGGGGGCGTCAAGGTCACTGAAGCTTTCTTT.

The chain has TRBV25-1 and TRBJ1-6; no reliable D call. This CDR3 is 13 amino acids long. CDR1 is MGHDK, CDR2 SYGVNS, per germline. The V end was cut by 6 bases, the J end by 7 bases, with 10 bases between. The CDR3 DNA is TGTGCCAGCAGCCCCTCGGGGAATTCACCCCTCCACTTT. Translating it yields CASSPSGNSPLHF.

The V gene is TRBV12-5, the J gene TRBJ1-2; 8 bases match TRBD1. The germline gives CDR1 LGHNT, CDR2 FRNRAP. V lost 1 base, J lost 6 bases, and 4 bases stayed unmatched. The CDR3 extends over 14 amino acids. In DNA, the CDR3 is TGTGCTAGTGGTTTGGGGACAGGGAGAGATGGCTACACCTTC. Translating it yields CASGLGTGRDGYTF.